This paragraph covers one TCR beta chain sequence. Its target is unknown. The V gene's germline CDR1 is SEHNR and CDR2 FQNEAQ (reference sequence). The CDR3 runs to 15 residues. V gave up 5 bases and J gave up 10 bases, with 23 bases separating them. This sample stems from a study of shared clonotypes between healthy human individuals. Whole-study findings and limits: An effect of sequencing depth on clonotype sharing among donors was expected. When compared with the clonotypes that were shared by all four sorted-subset donors, the non-shared clonotypes turned out to have lower generation probabilities.

The material for each subset, its genomic DNA, was split evenly across several immunoSEQ plates. Sequencing used immunoSEQ multiplex PCR; TCRdb keeps in-frame clones, though not all of them. The sample consists of approximately 720,000 clones, about 91% of them appearing once. Positively selected for CCR7, the CD45RO-negative cells used as naive CD8 cells excluded terminally differentiated effector memory CD45RA+ cells. All donors qualified as healthy HIV-negative adults and had experienced no recent acute infections or vaccinations. The source is a man aged 25 to 45 in good health. Specimen: naive CD8+ T cells sorted from blood. This rearrangement joins TRBV7-9 to TRBJ2-5; D not certain. The CDR3 DNA sequence: TGTGCCAGCAGCCCCCGCCTACAGCCAAGAGACGGCCAGTACTTC. Its protein is CASSPRLQPRDGQYF.